The 8 T cell receptor beta chains below all came from one sample that was sequenced in a study of blood T cell repertoires in COVID-19. Produced via immunoSEQ multiplex PCR; TCRdb's table is partial and in-frame only. The repertoire has a few hundred thousand clones, roughly 84% of them found once; the top ten carry 2.9%. The sample consisted of peripheral blood. Receptors were obtained from a man in his fifties or sixties who had recovered from COVID-19.

The chain joins TRBV7-8 to TRBJ2-3, with D uncertain. V was cut by 3 bases and J by 3 bases, with 10 bases left in between. The germline gives CDR1 SGHVS, CDR2 FQNEAQ. The CDR3 sequence is 14 residues long. The CDR3 sequence: CASSFMETTDTQYF. For the CDR3, the DNA is TGTGCCAGCAGCTTTATGGAGACTACAGATACGCAGTATTTT. Filled out from reference TRBV7-8 and TRBJ2-3, the complete variable domain reads GAGVSQSPRYKVAKRGQDVALRCDPISGHVSLFWYQQALGQGPEFLTYFQNEAQLDKSGLPSDRFFAERPEGSVSTLKIQRTQQEDSAVYLCASSFMETTDTQYFGPGTRLTVL.

This chain joins TRBV5-1 and TRBJ1-4; 11 bases map to TRBD1. The V gene end was trimmed by 4 bases and the J gene end by 2 bases; junction bases not matched to a gene: 7. The CDR3 sequence is 17 residues long. CDR1 is SGHRS, CDR2 YFSETQ, per germline. CDR3 loop: CASSPRTGGSTNEKLFF. As DNA, the CDR3 is TGCGCCAGCAGCCCGAGGACAGGGGGCTCTACTAATGAAAAACTGTTTTTT.

This clone was seen just once. This chain links TRBV5-1 with TRBJ2-7, with 8 bases identical to TRBD1. Germline values: CDR1 SGHRS, CDR2 YFSETQ. The CDR3 is 15 amino acids. The junction had 4 bases not matched to a gene; V was cut back by 0 bases and J by 2 bases. CDR3 sequence reads: CASSLGGTGTYEQYF. The CDR3 region has the DNA TGCGCCAGCAGCTTGGGGGGGACAGGCACCTACGAGCAGTACTTC.

The chain has TRBV5-1 and TRBJ1-2, with 10 bases aligning to TRBD1. This CDR3 spans 14 amino acids. Germline trimming cut 4 bases from V and 3 bases from J; bases unmatched to any gene: 3. The germline CDR1 and CDR2 sequences are SGHRS and YFSETQ. The CDR3 reads CASSGDRGDYGYTF. In DNA form, the CDR3 reads TGCGCCAGCAGCGGGGACAGGGGTGACTATGGCTACACCTTC.

J is TRBJ2-7 and V is TRBV10-3, with TRBD2 matching 12 bases. Losses at the gene ends were 6 bases for V and 3 bases for J; bases not matched to a gene: 0. Germline values: CDR1 ENHRY, CDR2 SYGVKD. This CDR3 region has 13 residues. The CDR3 DNA reads TGTGCCATCAGACTAGCGGGAGGCTACGAGCAGTACTTC. Residues: CAIRLAGGYEQYF.

J is TRBJ2-2 and V is TRBV30, with 7 positions matching TRBD1. The junction had 12 bases not matched to a gene; V was cut back by 5 bases and J by 6 bases. This CDR3 is built from 15 residues. Germline lookup yields CDR1 GTSNPN and CDR2 SVGIG (reference sequence). The CDR3 reads CAWGARDRLSGELFF. The DNA for the CDR3 is TGTGCCTGGGGTGCCCGGGACAGACTTTCCGGGGAGCTGTTTTTT.

The chain couples TRBV30 to TRBJ1-2, with TRBD1 matching over 7 bases. There are 13 residues in the CDR3. Unmatched junction bases numbered 6, after V lost 0 bases and J lost 8 bases. The germline V gene encodes CDR1 GTSNPN and CDR2 SVGIG (reference sequence). CDR3 sequence: CAWSVRQGAGYTF. In DNA form, the CDR3 reads TGTGCCTGGAGTGTACGACAGGGTGCCGGCTACACCTTC.

The chain carries TRBV28 and TRBJ2-1, with 11 nucleotides matching TRBD2. Germline-derived CDR1 and CDR2 are MDHEN and SYDVKM. V trimming: 6 bases; J trimming: 4 bases; junction bases outside the gene matches: 8. This CDR3 region has 16 residues. The CDR3 reads CASSQQGTSGYNEQFF. In DNA, the CDR3 is TGTGCCAGCAGCCAACAGGGGACTAGCGGTTACAATGAGCAGTTCTTC.